This T cell receptor (beta chain) originates from a study of blood T cell repertoires in COVID-19. About the research overall: Samples of COVID-19 (acute and convalescent) were obtained from the United States, Italy and Spain.

Participants were aged 18 to 89 years from about two dozen US areas. Each participant's cohort was designated according to participant-reported clinical history. The germline V gene has CDR1 SGHRS and CDR2 YFSETQ. The CDR3 is 16 residues long. Between the trimmed V and J ends, which lost 2 bases and 3 bases, there was a span of 17 bases. This clone appeared a single time. Profiling relied on immunoSEQ multiplex PCR, and the TCRdb table lists in-frame clones only, not all of them. Of 200,000 to 250,000 clones in the sample, roughly 80% were seen once. Sequencing used PBMCs or T cells enriched from blood (not recorded which). The TCR sequence derives from a man in his fifties or sixties who had recovered from COVID-19. V usage is TRBV5-1 and J usage is TRBJ1-2; D gene unclear. This CDR3 reads CASSFLVGGRDYGYTF. The CDR3 region has the DNA TGCGCCAGCAGCTTCCTGGTGGGAGGACGGGACTATGGCTACACCTTC.